The rows below give T cell receptor beta chains drawn from one sample of a study of response to subunit inactivated influenza vaccine. TCRdb re-derived calls from the RT-PCR reads in MiXCR, one entry per CDR3 protein. The sample shows some 640,000 distinct CDR3 sequences, approximately 15% of them seen only once. The source material was PBMCs from blood, sampled about 14 days before vaccination. The origin of the receptors is a man aged 45-65 years who received an inactivated influenza vaccine. The CDR3 runs from the conserved cysteine through the conserved F or W. A D gene is named only where the DNA matches it firmly. Clone size, where shown, is once, few, many, or a class for clones that have expanded.

. | TRBJ2-5 | TRBV29-1 | few | TGCAGCGCTGCAGGGGTTGCAGAGACCCAGTACTTC | CSAAGVAETQYF
. | TRBJ2-1 | TRBV11-3 | few | TGTGCCAGCAGCTTAGGCGGACGGGAGTTTGAGCAGTTCTTC | CASSLGGREFEQFF
. | TRBJ1-6 | TRBV12-3/TRBV12-4 | few | TGTGCCAGCAGTCGAGGGAGATTTAATTCACCCCTCCACTTT | CASSRGRFNSPLHF
. | TRBJ2-1 | TRBV24-1 | many | TGTGCCACGAGGGGGGACTACAATGAGCAGTTCTTC | CATRGDYNEQFF
. | TRBJ2-5 | TRBV3-1 | . | TGTGCCAGCAGCCAAGTCAGGGGAGAGGAGACCCAGTACTTC | CASSQVRGEETQYF
. | TRBJ2-5 | TRBV4-3 | few | TGCGCCAGCAGCCAAGATATGAGTATCCCAGAGACCCAGTACTTC | CASSQDMSIPETQYF
TRBD1 | TRBJ2-1 | TRBV19 | . | TGTGCCAGTACAACCATACGGGGGACAGGGGCCTACAATGAGCAGTTCTTC | CASTTIRGTGAYNEQFF
. | TRBJ1-6 | TRBV6-1 | few | TGTGCCAGCAGCTTGGACATTCTCGGGTCCTATAATTCACCCCTCCACTTT | CASSLDILGSYNSPLHF
. | TRBJ2-3 | TRBV5-4 | . | TGTGCCAGCAGCTTGGAAAGTGGTGTGGATACGCAGTATTTT | CASSLESGVDTQYF
. | TRBJ2-1 | TRBV27 | . | TGTGCCAGCAGTCTAGCAGGCAGGGGCAGCAATGAGCAGTTCTTC | CASSLAGRGSNEQFF
TRBD1 | TRBJ2-6 | TRBV10-3 | . | TGTGCCATCAGTGATTCCCGGGACAGCAGCTCTGGGGCCAACGTCCTGACTTTC | CAISDSRDSSSGANVLTF
. | TRBJ2-1 | TRBV30 | . | TGTGCCTGGAACCAAGGACTATTGGCGGGTGAGCAGTTCTTC | CAWNQGLLAGEQFF
. | TRBJ2-3 | TRBV10-3 | few | TGTGCCATGGGGCCTTTAACAGATACGCAGTATTTT | CAMGPLTDTQYF
. | TRBJ2-3 | TRBV5-1 | . | TGCGCCAGCAGCCCAACAGGGCATAGCACAGATACGCAGTATTTT | CASSPTGHSTDTQYF
TRBD1 | TRBJ2-7 | TRBV30 | . | TGTGCCTGGCAGGGGGAGTCCTACGAGCAGTACTTC | CAWQGESYEQYF
. | TRBJ2-2 | TRBV25-1 | few | TGTGCGACCGGGCCGACTAACACCGGGGAGCTGTTTTTT | CATGPTNTGELFF
. | TRBJ2-7 | TRBV7-2 | few | TGTGCCAGCAGCTTAGTCGACGCGGGTAGCTCCTACGAGCAGTACTTC | CASSLVDAGSSYEQYF
. | TRBJ2-7 | TRBV5-1 | many | TGCGCCAGCAGCTTGGCCGGGATCAACGAGCAGTACTTC | CASSLAGINEQYF
TRBD1 | TRBJ2-5 | TRBV25-1 | few | TGTGCCAGCAGTGCTGCCGGGACAGGGTGGGAGACCCAGTACTTC | CASSAAGTGWETQYF
. | TRBJ2-2 | TRBV12-3/TRBV12-4 | many | TGTGCCAGCAGCCAACAGGTCCGCGGGGAGCTGTTTTTT | CASSQQVRGELFF
. | TRBJ1-1 | TRBV7-9 | once | TGTGCCAGCAGCTTCATAAAACACGAATCAGGGAATCCGGCTTTCTTT | CASSFIKHESGNPAFF
TRBD1 | TRBJ1-2 | TRBV28 | few | TGTGCCAGCAGAGAACCGGGACAGAGCTATGGCTACACCTTC | CASREPGQSYGYTF
. | TRBJ1-5 | TRBV28 | . | TGTGCCAGCAGTTCTCTCCCTCGCGGTTCCGTAGGGGGAAATCAGCCCCAGCATTTT | CASSSLPRGSVGGNQPQHF
. | TRBJ2-7 | TRBV28 | few | TGTGCCAGCAGTTTGCCTTCACAAGGGGACGAGCAGTACTTC | CASSLPSQGDEQYF
TRBD2 | TRBJ2-3 | TRBV3-1 | . | TGTGCCAGCAGCAAAGGACTAGCGCCAGTCCCATTGAGAGCAGATACGCAGTATTTT | CASSKGLAPVPLRADTQYF
TRBD2 | TRBJ2-3 | TRBV28 | many | TGTGCCAGCAGGACTCTCCGTATTAGCGGGGATACGCAGTATTTT | CASRTLRISGDTQYF
. | TRBJ2-7 | TRBV9 | many | TGTGCCAGCAGCGGTGGGGGGCAGGGGGCCTACGAGCAGTACTTC | CASSGGGQGAYEQYF